Listed below are T cell receptor beta chains from one sample, sequenced in a study of T cell responses to AZD1222 COVID-19 vaccine. The table came from immunoSEQ multiplex PCR; TCRdb's copy has only in-frame clones and leaves some out. The sample has roughly 100,000 clones; 80% to 90% are singletons. Sequenced material: peripheral blood, taken on day 0 of AZD1222 vaccination. These receptor sequences come from an adult in good health. Both conserved end residues are part of each CDR3. D genes are given only for firm matches. A clone size is listed for some rows: how often the clone was seen (once, few, many), or a class if it is expanded.

clone size,J gene,CDR3 length,D gene,V gene,CDR3 protein,CDR3 DNA
-,TRBJ1-2,16,-,TRBV7-2,CASTFRLDSRPYGYTF,TGTGCCAGCACCTTCCGACTGGACAGCCGCCCCTATGGCTACACCTTC
once,TRBJ1-2,13,TRBD1,TRBV19,CATGQGGFYGYTF,TGTGCCACCGGACAGGGCGGCTTCTATGGCTACACCTTC
-,TRBJ1-5,15,-,TRBV19,CASSLPEYSNQPQHF,TGTGCCAGTAGTCTTCCAGAATATAGCAATCAGCCCCAGCATTTT
once,TRBJ2-3,12,-,TRBV12-3/TRBV12-4,CACRRSTDTQYF,TGTGCCTGTAGAAGGAGCACAGATACGCAGTATTTT
-,TRBJ1-2,13,TRBD1,TRBV2,CASSVYGTAGYTF,TGTGCCAGCAGTGTGTACGGGACAGCTGGCTACACCTTC
-,TRBJ2-3,16,-,TRBV6-1,CASSEVGDPNVDTQYF,TGTGCCAGCAGTGAAGTAGGGGACCCCAACGTAGATACGCAGTATTTT
-,TRBJ1-2,13,TRBD1,TRBV7-9,CASSPRTGNGYTF,TGTGCCAGCAGCCCCAGGACAGGGAATGGCTACACCTTC
few,TRBJ1-2,9,-,TRBV19,CASSIKGPF,TGTGCCAGTAGTATAAAGGGACCCTTC
-,TRBJ2-7,18,TRBD2,TRBV7-7,CASSLSSPELAYSYEQYF,TGTGCTAGCAGTTTATCGTCCCCGGAACTAGCGTACTCCTACGAGCAGTACTTC
once,TRBJ2-5,16,TRBD1,TRBV5-1,CASSLAGMGQQETQYF,TGCGCCAGCAGCTTAGCCGGAATGGGACAGCAAGAGACCCAGTACTTC
-,TRBJ1-1,14,-,TRBV19,CASPNEGKNTEAFF,TGTGCCAGCCCGAATGAGGGGAAGAACACTGAAGCTTTCTTT
-,TRBJ2-5,13,-,TRBV4-1,CASSPDLQETQYF,TGCGCCAGCAGCCCAGACTTACAAGAGACCCAGTACTTC
-,TRBJ2-7,13,TRBD1,TRBV30,CAYDRGRSYEQYF,TGTGCCTACGACAGGGGCCGCTCCTACGAGCAGTACTTC
-,TRBJ1-1,14,-,TRBV15,CATSRDRGNTEAFF,TGTGCCACCAGCAGAGATCGGGGGAACACTGAAGCTTTCTTT
-,TRBJ2-5,16,TRBD2,TRBV5-1,CASSLEGLGSGETQYF,TGCGCCAGCAGCTTGGAAGGACTAGGATCCGGGGAGACCCAGTACTTC
-,TRBJ1-2,14,-,TRBV5-4,CASSLEGLIYGYTF,TGTGCCAGCAGCTTGGAGGGATTGATCTATGGCTACACCTTC
-,TRBJ1-6,14,-,TRBV27,CASSQDSPNSPLHF,TGTGCCAGCAGTCAAGACTCCCCAAATTCACCCCTCCACTTT
-,TRBJ1-6,18,TRBD1,TRBV18,CASSLTVFDREGDSPLHF,TGTGCCAGCTCGCTGACCGTATTCGACAGGGAGGGGGATTCACCCCTCCACTTT
-,TRBJ1-2,12,-,TRBV5-6,CASSSFNYGYTF,TGTGCCAGCAGCAGTTTTAACTATGGCTACACCTTC
-,TRBJ1-5,12,-,TRBV7-9,CASSQDRQPQHF,TGTGCCAGCAGCCAGGACAGACAGCCCCAGCATTTT
few,TRBJ2-2,13,-,TRBV6-5,CASSNTGTGELFF,TGTGCCAGCAGTAATACAGGGACCGGGGAGCTGTTTTTT
-,TRBJ1-2,18,TRBD1,TRBV30,CAWSVSRPRQGVGYGYTF,TGTGCCTGGAGTGTATCGAGGCCCCGACAGGGGGTCGGCTATGGCTACACCTTC
-,TRBJ1-2,12,-,TRBV7-2,CASSGVYYGYTF,TGTGCCAGCAGTGGAGTCTACTATGGCTACACCTTC
-,TRBJ2-1,15,-,TRBV19,CASSIQAGSYNEQFF,TGTGCCAGTAGTATCCAGGCAGGCTCTTACAATGAGCAGTTCTTC
-,TRBJ2-5,15,-,TRBV6-5,CASSRGTAGKETQYF,TGTGCCAGCAGTAGGGGGACGGCTGGGAAAGAGACCCAGTACTTC
-,TRBJ2-7,14,-,TRBV6-5,CASSRDSRSYEQYF,TGTGCCAGCAGTCGAGACAGCCGGTCTTACGAGCAGTACTTC
-,TRBJ1-1,15,TRBD1,TRBV27,CASSLTGEFATEAFF,TGTGCCAGCAGTTTGACAGGGGAATTTGCCACTGAAGCTTTCTTT
-,TRBJ1-2,13,-,TRBV14,CASSQDGNYGYTF,TGTGCCAGCAGCCAAGACGGTAACTATGGCTACACCTTC
once,TRBJ1-3,12,-,TRBV30,CAGTRDGDTIYF,TGTGCCGGTACAAGGGATGGGGACACCATATATTTT
-,TRBJ2-4,17,-,TRBV9,CASSEGPEGPPRNIQYF,TGTGCCAGCAGCGAGGGGCCTGAGGGACCGCCCAGAAACATTCAGTACTTC
-,TRBJ2-3,16,-,TRBV6-5,CASSSRGSVRVDTQYF,TGTGCCAGCAGTTCCCGGGGATCCGTCAGAGTTGATACGCAGTATTTT
-,TRBJ1-3,16,-,TRBV3-1/TRBV3-2,CASSQDGGGHRNTIYF,TGTGCCAGCAGCCAAGATGGGGGGGGACATCGAAACACCATATATTTT
-,TRBJ2-3,14,-,TRBV15,CATSRPFFTDTQYF,TGTGCCACCAGCAGGCCTTTCTTCACAGATACGCAGTATTTT
-,TRBJ1-5,14,-,TRBV28,CASSPLDRIRPQHF,TGTGCCAGCAGTCCCCTAGACAGGATCCGGCCCCAGCATTTT
-,TRBJ2-7,15,TRBD2,TRBV3-1/TRBV3-2,CASSQREGYSYEQYF,TGTGCCAGCAGCCAACGGGAGGGATACTCCTACGAGCAGTACTTC
-,TRBJ2-5,16,-,TRBV3-1/TRBV3-2,CASSPRQRSTQETQYF,TGTGCCAGCAGCCCGCGACAGCGGTCTACACAAGAGACCCAGTACTTC
-,TRBJ1-4,15,TRBD1,TRBV6-6,CASRWTGATNEKLFF,TGTGCCAGCAGATGGACAGGCGCAACTAATGAAAAACTGTTTTTT
-,TRBJ2-5,14,TRBD2,TRBV10-3,CAIRSGSGGETQYF,TGTGCCATCCGGAGCGGTAGCGGGGGGGAGACCCAGTACTTC
few,TRBJ1-4,14,-,TRBV11-2,CASSLGAKSEKLFF,TGTGCCAGCAGCTTAGGGGCAAAAAGTGAAAAACTGTTTTTT
-,TRBJ2-7,12,TRBD2,TRBV2,CASRRETYEQYF,TGTGCCAGCAGGCGGGAGACCTACGAGCAGTACTTC
-,TRBJ2-2,15,-,TRBV27,CASSFQTGNTGELFF,TGTGCCAGCAGTTTTCAGACAGGGAACACCGGGGAGCTGTTTTTT
-,TRBJ1-6,15,-,TRBV13,CASSLDTGENSPLHF,TGTGCCAGCAGCTTAGATACGGGCGAGAATTCACCCCTCCACTTT
-,TRBJ1-6,16,-,TRBV7-3,CASSLAGLPGGSPLHF,TGTGCCAGCAGCTTAGCAGGACTCCCCGGGGGATCACCCCTCCACTTT
once,TRBJ2-3,15,TRBD2,TRBV5-8,CASSYSGGWQDTQYF,TGTGCCAGCAGCTATAGCGGGGGATGGCAAGATACGCAGTATTTT
once,TRBJ2-7,15,TRBD2,TRBV5-4,CASSSTSGGANEQYF,TGTGCCAGCAGCTCGACTAGCGGGGGGGCCAACGAGCAGTACTTC
once,TRBJ1-2,15,-,TRBV15,CATSDNPTGDYGYTF,TGTGCCACCAGCGATAACCCCACGGGGGACTATGGCTACACCTTC
-,TRBJ2-2,12,-,TRBV28,CATQEMSGELFF,TGTGCCACCCAGGAGATGTCCGGGGAGCTGTTTTTT
-,TRBJ1-5,17,-,TRBV7-9,CASSLVSNSGGNQPQHF,TGTGCCAGCAGCTTAGTTAGTAACTCCGGGGGCAATCAGCCCCAGCATTTT
-,TRBJ2-7,12,-,TRBV7-9,CASSGQRYEQYF,TGTGCCAGCAGCGGTCAGAGGTACGAGCAGTACTTC
-,TRBJ1-1,13,TRBD1,TRBV6-5,CASRIDRDTEAFF,TGTGCCAGCAGGATAGACAGGGACACTGAAGCTTTCTTT
-,TRBJ2-6,16,-,TRBV7-3,CASSLIASGGANVLTF,TGTGCCAGCAGCTTAATCGCCTCGGGCGGGGCCAACGTCCTGACTTTC
once,TRBJ1-1,16,TRBD1,TRBV28,CASSLTGGALNTEAFF,TGTGCCAGCAGTTTAACAGGGGGCGCTCTGAACACTGAAGCTTTCTTT
once,TRBJ1-1,15,-,TRBV6-1,CASSEVLTGNTEAFF,TGTGCCAGCAGTGAAGTTTTAACCGGGAACACTGAAGCTTTCTTT
-,TRBJ1-6,12,-,TRBV19,CASSIHGGSPHF,TGTGCCAGTAGTATACACGGAGGCAGCCCCCACTTT
-,TRBJ1-2,15,-,TRBV28,CASSSPGRADYGYTF,TGTGCCAGCAGTTCCCCGGGTAGGGCAGACTATGGCTACACCTTC